Following are 6 T cell receptor beta chains from one sample sequenced in a study of T-cell memory formation after mild COVID-19. MiXCR, applied by TCRdb to the 5' RACE reads, yields one record per CDR3 protein. Of about 350,000 distinct CDR3 sequences listed, approximately 22% are singletons. The sequenced material came from PBMCs or a T cell subset sorted from them (not recorded which). The receptors stem from a man aged 18 to 30 who had mild COVID-19 (a few samples of this study predate the infection). Cell type and time point are not known.

The sample holds a few counts of this clonotype. The rearrangement links TRBV5-1 to TRBJ2-2, with D perhaps TRBD1 (5 bases). The CDR3 is 15 amino acids. Trimming removed 0 bases at V and 3 bases at J, with 9 bases between. The germline gives CDR1 SGHRS, CDR2 YFSETQ. In DNA form, the CDR3 reads TGCGCCAGCAGCTTGGGTGACAGATACACCGGGGAGCTGTTTTTT. Protein product: CASSLGDRYTGELFF.

The chain has TRBV7-2 and TRBJ2-5, with a possible D match to TRBD2 (6 bases). Germline CDR1 SGHTA, CDR2 FQGNSA. The V and J ends lost 5 bases and 4 bases respectively, with 20 bases between them. The CDR3 has 16 amino acids. CDR3 nucleotides: TGTGCCAGCAGCCGGGGGACCGTCGCCGGCGGAGAGACCCAGTACTTC. Encoded protein: CASSRGTVAGGETQYF.

CDR3 DNA: TGTGCCAGTAGTATACCCAGGGTGTATGGGGCCAACGTCCTGACTTTC. Translation gives CASSIPRVYGANVLTF. The rearrangement uses TRBV19 and TRBJ2-6, with D maybe TRBD1 (5 bases). The CDR3 length is 16 residues. CDR1 and CDR2 (germline): LNHDA, SQIVND (reference sequence). V was cut by 2 bases and J by 3 bases, with 11 bases left in between.

J is TRBJ1-1 and V is TRBV5-4; possibly TRBD1 for D (5 bases). Germline CDR1 is SGHNT and CDR2 is YYREEE (reference sequence). This CDR3 spans 13 amino acids. The V end was cut by 5 bases, the J end by 1 base, with 9 bases between. CDR3 loop: CASRSQANTEAFF. The CDR3 DNA reads TGTGCCAGCAGGTCACAGGCGAACACTGAAGCTTTCTTT.

This clonotype was detected only a few times. The chain joins TRBV6-2 or TRBV6-3 to TRBJ1-6; TRBD1 might be the D (5 bases). The length of the CDR3 is 13 residues. Trimming took 6 bases from V and 7 from J, leaving 10 bases between them. Germline lookup yields CDR1 MNHEY and CDR2 SVGEGT. Here the CDR3 DNA reads TGTGCCAGCAGCTACCGACAGAATTCACCCCTCCACTTT. Translation gives CASSYRQNSPLHF.

CDR3 nucleotides: TGCGCCAGCAGCGGGACAACGGAAAACATTCAGTACTTC. This codes for CASSGTTENIQYF. The V call is TRBV5-1, the J call TRBJ2-4, with a possible D match to TRBD1 (6 bases). This CDR3 spans 13 amino acids. V was cut by 4 bases and J by 5 bases, with 10 bases left in between. The germline CDR1 and CDR2 sequences are SGHRS and YFSETQ.